This T cell receptor (beta chain) emerged from a study of T-cell reconstitution after alpha-beta-depleted transplantation in children. Unique molecular identifiers were incorporated during preparation of the TCRbeta library. TCRdb used MiXCR to reprocess the PCR reads, holding one entry per CDR3 protein. The table shows around 380,000 distinct CDR3 sequences, with about a tenth occurring only once. This clonotype occurred a few times. Germline V lookup: CDR1 DFQATT, CDR2 SNEGSKA (reference sequence). The V end was cut by 5 bases, the J end by 2 bases, with 15 bases between. This CDR3 comprises 14 residues.

The chain couples TRBV20-1 to TRBJ1-1; no clear D gene. The sample here was PBMCs from the stem cell graft donor, taken from the stem cell graft. The sequence was obtained from a human donor who donated a stem cell graft to a child with acute myeloid leukemia. The CDR3 DNA sequence: TGCAGTGCTCGACGACCTTCACCAAACACTGAAGCTTTCTTT. It is translated as CSARRPSPNTEAFF.